The 27 T cell receptor beta chains below come from one sample, sequenced in a study of T-cell memory formation after mild COVID-19. TCRdb called the 5' RACE reads again in MiXCR, with one record for every CDR3 protein. Here the sample spans roughly 150,000 distinct CDR3 sequences, about 25% being singletons. Sequenced: PBMCs or a T cell subset sorted from them (not recorded which). Receptors were obtained from an adult woman who had mild COVID-19 (a few samples of this study predate the infection). Cell type and time point are not known.

This clonotype was counted a few times. J is TRBJ2-3 and V is TRBV29-1, with 9 positions matching TRBD1. Germline-derived CDR1 and CDR2 are SQVTM and ANQGSEA. V gave up 7 bases and J gave up 2 bases; unmatched junction bases: 7. The CDR3 runs to 14 residues. The CDR3, as DNA: TGCAGCGAACGTGGGACAGGGCCCACAGATACGCAGTATTTT. This encodes CSERGTGPTDTQYF.

The chain combines TRBV27 with TRBJ2-7; D possibly corresponds to TRBD2 (5 bases). V gave up 6 bases and J gave up 2 bases, with 11 bases separating them. The CDR3 loop spans 13 amino acids. Germline values: CDR1 MNHEY, CDR2 SMNVEV (reference sequence). Written as DNA, the CDR3 is TGTGCCAGCAGCCGAGGGATCGCCTACGAGCAGTACTTC. Protein: CASSRGIAYEQYF.

This clonotype appeared a few times. The gene calls are TRBV20-1 and TRBJ2-5, with D possibly TRBD2 on 6 matching bases. This CDR3 is 14 amino acids long. Trimming left V 4 bases short and J 1 base short, with 13 bases between. The V gene's germline CDR1 is DFQATT and CDR2 SNEGSKA (reference sequence). The CDR3 here is CSATKGRFQETQYF. CDR3 coding DNA: TGCAGTGCTACCAAGGGGAGGTTCCAAGAGACCCAGTACTTC.

This chain uses TRBV5-1 with TRBJ2-7; 11 nucleotides agree with TRBD1. Germline V gene sequence: CDR1 SGHRS, CDR2 YFSETQ. The V and J ends lost 0 bases and 3 bases, in that order; junction bases with no gene match: 5. The CDR3 totals 16 residues. The CDR3 loop reads CASSLEGTGGYYEQYF. CDR3 nucleotide sequence: TGCGCCAGCAGCTTGGAAGGGACAGGGGGATACTACGAGCAGTACTTC.

The chain employs TRBV18 and TRBJ1-5; 7 positions agree with TRBD1. CDR1 and CDR2 (germline): KGHSH, LQKENI. V lost 6 bases to trimming and J lost 0 bases; unmatched junction nucleotides: 2. The CDR3 length is 14 residues. The chain's CDR3 is CASSDRDSNQPQHF. CDR3 in DNA: TGTGCCAGCTCCGACAGGGATAGCAATCAGCCCCAGCATTTT. The full variable domain, its missing parts supplied by reference TRBV18 and TRBJ1-5, is NAGVMQNPRHLVRRRGQEARLRCSPMKGHSHVYWYRQLPEEGLKFMVYLQKENIIDESGMPKERFSAEFPKEGPSILRIQQVVRGDSAAYFCASSDRDSNQPQHFGDGTRLSIL.

This rearrangement joins TRBV7-6 to TRBJ1-1, with D tentatively TRBD1 (5 bases). Germline V gene lookup returns CDR1 SGHVS and CDR2 FNYEAQ. Trimming took 1 base from V and 6 from J, leaving 12 bases between them. The CDR3 sequence is 14 residues long. CDR3 in DNA: TGTGCCAGCAGCTTAGTGTCCGGGGACGCTGAAGCTTTCTTT. It translates to CASSLVSGDAEAFF.

The chain employs TRBV30 and TRBJ2-5, with D possibly being TRBD1 or TRBD2 (5 bases each). V was shortened by 5 bases and J by 5 bases, with 15 bases between the two germline ends. The CDR3 totals 13 residues. In germline, CDR1 is GTSNPN, CDR2 SVGIG (reference sequence). In DNA, the CDR3 is TGTGCCTGGGACACCGGGACGTCGGAGACCCAGTACTTC. It is translated as CAWDTGTSETQYF.

J is TRBJ1-3 and V is TRBV20-1; D gene ambiguous. Per germline, CDR1 DFQATT and CDR2 SNEGSKA (reference sequence). Trimming took off 0 bases at V and 0 bases at J, with 12 bases between the two ends. CDR3 length: 16 residues. CDR3 residues: CSARDMLFDSGNTIYF. CDR3 DNA sequence: TGCAGTGCTAGAGATATGCTGTTCGACTCTGGAAACACCATATATTTT.

The CDR3 reads CSVVGETLAGGFHEQFF. For the CDR3, the DNA is TGCAGCGTTGTCGGGGAGACGTTAGCGGGAGGTTTCCATGAGCAGTTCTTC. The chain recombines TRBV29-1 with TRBJ2-1, with 10 bases identical to TRBD2. Germline V gene lookup returns CDR1 SQVTM and CDR2 ANQGSEA. This CDR3 is built from 17 residues. V lost 4 bases and J lost 8; bases outside the gene matches: 17.

This chain connects TRBV2 to TRBJ2-5, with unresolved D. V was trimmed by 4 bases and J by 5 bases, leaving 17 bases between them. The CDR3 spans 15 residues. CDR1 and CDR2 (germline): SNHLY, FYNNEI. In DNA form, the CDR3 reads TGTGCCAGCAGTGGACCGCGTAGGTTTCTGGAGACCCAGTACTTC. It codes for CASSGPRRFLETQYF. Using reference TRBV2 and TRBJ2-5 for the parts outside the CDR3, the full variable domain is EPEVTQTPSHQVTQMGQEVILRCVPISNHLYFYWYRQILGQKVEFLVSFYNNEISEKSEIFDDQFSVERPDGSNFTLKIRSTKLEDSAMYFCASSGPRRFLETQYFGPGTRLLVL.

The V gene is TRBV5-1, the J gene TRBJ2-4; D is possibly TRBD2 (5 bases). The CDR3 spans 16 residues. CDR1 and CDR2 (germline): SGHRS, YFSETQ. V was clipped by 0 bases and J by 2 bases, with 12 bases between them. DNA of the CDR3: TGCGCCAGCAGCTTGGCCGAGGGCCGGACCAAAAACATTCAGTACTTC. Protein product: CASSLAEGRTKNIQYF.

In its sample, this clonotype was seen once. The chain links TRBV7-9 to TRBJ1-5; perhaps TRBD1 as D (6 bases). Trimming removed 2 bases from V and 4 bases from J, with 12 bases in between. Per the germline V gene, CDR1 is SEHNR and CDR2 is FQNEAQ (reference sequence). The CDR3 length is 15 residues. CDR3 in DNA: TGTGCCAGCAGCTTATCTGGGGGGCTGAATCAGCCCCAGCATTTT. Residues: CASSLSGGLNQPQHF.

The chain uses TRBV27 and TRBJ2-2, with TRBD1 matching over 9 bases. The germline V gene encodes CDR1 MNHEY and CDR2 SMNVEV (reference sequence). V lost 3 bases, J lost 4 bases, and 6 bases stayed unmatched. CDR3 length: 16 residues. In DNA, the CDR3 is TGTGCCAGCAGTTTGTCACAGGGGGCGGCCACCGGGGAGCTGTTTTTT. Amino acid sequence: CASSLSQGAATGELFF.

This clonotype has ten or more counts. V and J are TRBV7-2 and TRBJ2-1; no firm D call. The CDR3 has 16 amino acids. Trimming took 4 bases from V and 5 from J, leaving 18 bases between them. Per germline, CDR1 SGHTA and CDR2 FQGNSA. The CDR3 here is CASSSTPTGRNNEQFF. As DNA, the CDR3 is TGTGCCAGCAGCTCGACCCCAACTGGACGGAACAATGAGCAGTTCTTC.

The chain links TRBV20-1 to TRBJ1-6; the match to TRBD1 covers 7 bases. From germline, CDR1 is DFQATT and CDR2 SNEGSKA (reference sequence). The V and J ends lost 3 bases and 7 bases, in that order; junction bases with no gene match: 6. The CDR3 extends over 14 amino acids. The CDR3 DNA follows: TGCAGTGCTAGGGGCGGGACAGAGAATTCACCCCTCCACTTT. Its protein is CSARGGTENSPLHF.

This chain uses TRBV29-1 with TRBJ2-2; 7 nucleotides agree with TRBD1. The CDR3 runs to 13 residues. V dropped 7 bases and J dropped 2; count of bases not matched to a gene: 4. Germline V lookup: CDR1 SQVTM, CDR2 ANQGSEA. The CDR3 bases are TGCAGCGCTGGGACAGCCAACACCGGGGAGCTGTTTTTT. Its protein is CSAGTANTGELFF.

In its sample, this clonotype was seen a few times. This rearrangement joins TRBV5-1 to TRBJ2-2, with D possibly being TRBD1 (5 bases). The CDR3 loop spans 14 amino acids. CDR1 and CDR2 (germline): SGHRS, YFSETQ. Trimming took off 1 base at V and 9 bases at J, with 13 bases between the two ends. CDR3 in DNA: TGCGCCAGCAGCTTGAGTTGGGGCAGCCGGGAGCTGTTTTTT. Its protein product is CASSLSWGSRELFF.

This clonotype appeared a few times. This chain links TRBV12-3 or TRBV12-4 with TRBJ2-1; tentative D call: TRBD1 (6 bases). The CDR3 is made up of 11 amino acids. V was cut by 7 bases and J by 9 bases, with 10 bases left in between. The CDR3 is CASKTGSEQFF. The CDR3 DNA reads TGTGCCAGCAAAACAGGGAGTGAGCAGTTCTTC.

The chain uses TRBV29-1 and TRBJ2-7; D remains ambiguous. In germline, CDR1 is SQVTM, CDR2 ANQGSEA. This CDR3 is built from 13 residues. V lost 0 bases, J lost 7 bases, and 13 bases lay in between. This CDR3 reads CSVEENGSEEQYF. In DNA form, the CDR3 reads TGCAGCGTTGAAGAAAACGGTTCTGAAGAGCAGTACTTC.

The V gene is TRBV5-1, the J gene TRBJ1-1, with a weak D call TRBD1 (6 bases). The ends were cut back, 4 bases at V and 0 bases at J, with 13 bases in the middle. The CDR3 runs to 15 residues. The germline gives CDR1 SGHRS, CDR2 YFSETQ. CDR3 in DNA: TGCGCCAGCAGCCTACCAGGGGTAATGAACACTGAAGCTTTCTTT. Its translation is CASSLPGVMNTEAFF.

Only a few counts were recorded for this clonotype. The chain joins TRBV5-1 to TRBJ2-1; D might be TRBD1 (5 bases). Germline V gives CDR1 SGHRS, CDR2 YFSETQ. This CDR3 region has 14 residues. Trimming removed 0 bases from V and 8 bases from J, with 12 bases in between. CDR3 amino acids: CASSLETAYHEQFF. The CDR3 DNA reads as TGCGCCAGCAGCTTGGAGACAGCTTACCATGAGCAGTTCTTC.

This chain links TRBV5-5 with TRBJ1-1, with a weak D call TRBD1 (5 bases). The CDR3 runs 16 residues. V was trimmed by 0 bases and J by 1 base, leaving 13 bases between them. Germline V gives CDR1 SGHKS, CDR2 YYEKEE (reference sequence). CDR3: CASSLDLRGWNTEAFF. The CDR3 DNA follows: TGTGCCAGCAGCTTGGACCTGAGGGGTTGGAACACTGAAGCTTTCTTT. Drawing the rest from reference TRBV5-5 and TRBJ1-1, the complete variable domain is DAGVTQSPTHLIKTRGQQVTLRCSPISGHKSVSWYQQVLGQGPQFIFQYYEKEERGRGNFPDRFSARQFPNYSSELNVNALLLGDSALYLCASSLDLRGWNTEAFFGQGTRLTVV.

The J gene is TRBJ2-3, the V gene TRBV4-1; D is perhaps TRBD1 (6 bases). V was cut by 3 bases and J by 2 bases, with 15 bases left in between. This CDR3 region has 16 residues. Germline V gene sequence: CDR1 MGHRA, CDR2 YSYEKL. CDR3 nucleotide sequence: TGCGCCAGCAGCCAGCGGACAGACCCAAACACAGATACGCAGTATTTT. It encodes CASSQRTDPNTDTQYF.

This clonotype was detected a few times. The chain recombines TRBV7-8 with TRBJ1-5, with D perhaps TRBD1 (6 bases). Germline CDR1 is SGHVS and CDR2 is FQNEAQ. Trimming removed 3 bases from V and 5 bases from J, with 20 bases in between. CDR3 length equals 17 residues. The CDR3 DNA is TGTGCCAGCAGCTTCTGGACAGTCGATAAAGGGGATCAGCCCCAGCATTTT. It specifies CASSFWTVDKGDQPQHF.

This clonotype was counted a few times. V usage is TRBV6-5 and J usage is TRBJ2-2, with D possibly TRBD1 on 6 matching bases. The CDR3 totals 17 residues. V lost 2 bases to trimming and J lost 0 bases, with 13 bases between them. Germline CDR1 reads MNHEY; CDR2 reads SVGAGI. The chain's CDR3 is CASSYPRGGTNTGELFF. The CDR3 bases are TGTGCCAGCAGTTACCCCAGGGGTGGTACGAACACCGGGGAGCTGTTTTTT.

The chain is built from TRBV9 and TRBJ1-1, with a tentative D call TRBD1 (6 bases). Looked up from germline, CDR1 is SGDLS and CDR2 is YYNGEE. The CDR3 length is 15 residues. The ends were cut back, 4 bases at V and 4 bases at J, with 17 bases in the middle. This CDR3 is CASSYLRGSSTEAFF. The CDR3 nucleotides are TGTGCCAGCAGCTACCTTAGGGGGTCGAGCACTGAAGCTTTCTTT. The full variable domain, its missing parts supplied by reference TRBV9 and TRBJ1-1, is DSGVTQTPKHLITATGQRVTLRCSPRSGDLSVYWYQQSLDQGLQFLIQYYNGEERAKGNILERFSAQQFPDLHSELNLSSLELGDSALYFCASSYLRGSSTEAFFGQGTRLTVV.

There are a few counts of this clonotype. The chain employs TRBV5-1 and TRBJ1-5; 9 bases match TRBD1. The CDR3 runs 13 residues. V was pared by 6 bases and J by 4 bases, with 2 bases of the junction left unmatched. Germline V gene lookup returns CDR1 SGHRS and CDR2 YFSETQ. The CDR3 sequence is CASMGQGNQPQHF. CDR3 in DNA: TGCGCCAGCATGGGACAGGGAAATCAGCCCCAGCATTTT.